Listed below are T cell receptor beta chains from one sample, sequenced in a study of blood T cell repertoires in COVID-19. The table came from immunoSEQ multiplex PCR; TCRdb's copy has only in-frame clones and leaves some out. The sample carries around 250,000 clones, more than 75% recorded once. Sequencing input: peripheral blood. Receptor source: a woman aged 65 to 85 with active or convalescent COVID-19. The CDR3 runs from the conserved cysteine through the conserved F or W. Some rows mark clone size as missing; the rest say once, few, many or name a class of expanded clone.

TRBV9,.,TRBJ1-1,CASSVVGSGPNTEAFF
TRBV24-1,.,TRBJ1-5,CATSDRTGGGNQPQHF
TRBV5-1,.,TRBJ1-5,CASSLGGANQPQHF
TRBV29-1,.,TRBJ1-3,CSVGQGFTGNTIYF
TRBV24-1,.,TRBJ2-3,CATSPGGLAGTDTQYF
TRBV13,.,TRBJ1-2,CASSSLGTEDGYTF
TRBV18,.,TRBJ1-2,CASSPRLNGYTF
TRBV7-2,.,TRBJ2-2,CASSLSGGGRTGELFF
TRBV7-9,.,TRBJ1-4,CASSLATDHNEKLFF
TRBV19,.,TRBJ1-2,CASSIEVQRGVNYGYTF
TRBV6-2/TRBV6-3,once,TRBJ2-4,CASSYDQGQAFLAKNIQYF
TRBV6-2/TRBV6-3,.,TRBJ1-2,CASTPGHGYTF
TRBV7-2,.,TRBJ1-2,CASSLDRVDYTF
TRBV19,few,TRBJ1-5,CASSPGTALLYQPQHF
TRBV10-1,.,TRBJ1-4,CASREQRTGEKLFF
TRBV27,.,TRBJ1-2,CASSQGQGGGYTF
TRBV28,.,TRBJ2-6,CATLSVSGANVLTF
TRBV5-5,.,TRBJ1-5,CASSLLHLREDQPQHF
TRBV6-6,.,TRBJ1-1,CASRTGAFMNTEAFF
TRBV5-1,.,TRBJ1-5,CASSLDINQPQHF
TRBV11-3,.,TRBJ2-3,CASSPGGGSGTDTQYF
TRBV12-5,.,TRBJ2-7,CASGLVRGVYSYEQYF
TRBV7-2,.,TRBJ2-1,CASSRGVFGLSSYNEQFF
TRBV4-1,.,TRBJ1-2,CASSQDWQGSDGYTF
TRBV7-3,.,TRBJ2-7,CASSPDRGPYEQYF
TRBV18,.,TRBJ1-2,CASSLGTGPNTNYGYTF
TRBV5-5,.,TRBJ2-3,CASSLSGLAPDTQYF
TRBV7-9,.,TRBJ1-6,CASSRSNSPLHF
TRBV4-3,.,TRBJ1-2,CASSQDPDGYGYTF
TRBV7-9,.,TRBJ1-1,CASTSGTEAFF
TRBV2,.,TRBJ2-5,CASSDESGRGTQYF
TRBV9,.,TRBJ1-1,CASSEGQGMIAEAFF
TRBV18,.,TRBJ2-3,CASSPKDRPRTDTQYF
TRBV10-3,.,TRBJ1-2,CAISRTGEDGYTF
TRBV3-1/TRBV3-2,.,TRBJ2-4,CASSQDHGNIQYF
TRBV3-1/TRBV3-2,.,TRBJ1-5,CASSPKQGQPQHF
TRBV6-2/TRBV6-3,.,TRBJ1-5,CASSRYFREVSNQPQHF
TRBV7-2,once,TRBJ2-1,CASSSPGGPSTYNEQFF
TRBV6-2/TRBV6-3,.,TRBJ2-3,CASSYGTGTTDTQYF
TRBV3-1/TRBV3-2,.,TRBJ1-1,CASSPRPNTEAFF
TRBV2,.,TRBJ2-7,CAEQKLPGTGGGVEYEQYF
TRBV6-2/TRBV6-3,.,TRBJ2-3,CASSPLAGGTDTQYF
TRBV5-4,.,TRBJ1-1,CASSTGLELIEAFF
TRBV18,.,TRBJ1-5,CASSPLGPGLSQPQHF
TRBV2,once,TRBJ2-7,CATTDNSYEQYF
TRBV3-1/TRBV3-2,.,TRBJ1-5,CASSPRGTGSQPQHF
TRBV5-5,.,TRBJ2-1,CASSLGPPSGAQGEQFF
TRBV11-2,.,TRBJ2-7,CASSSSAGGNYEQYF
TRBV9,.,TRBJ1-1,CASTYGDSEGEAFF
TRBV11-2,.,TRBJ1-2,CASSPGLRYGYTF